This TCR beta chain was captured in a study of vaccination and CD4 T cells after COVID-19. Study details: Once diagnosed, patients had post-COVID samples drawn a median 101 days later (range 35 to 161). General study points: The study found that a median about 88% of reactive clones in convalescent patients appeared only post-vaccination. Convalescent patients displayed spike mono-reactivity in 304 of 307 vaccine-specific clones.

An Oncomine TCR Beta short-read assay was used to sequence the DNA from cultured CD4+ T cells. TCRdb recomputed calls from the PCR reads with MiXCR, one row per CDR3 protein. This table holds around 21,000 distinct CDR3 sequences, 50% to 70% found once. Treatment of the sample: approximately 9-day PBMC culture with coronavirus spike peptide pools or control peptides (ViraFEST assay). Days 3 and 7 were when half the medium was replaced with fresh IL-2 medium. Concerning this clonotype: What it binds is unknown.

J lost 6 bases, V lost 1 base, and 7 bases had no gene match. The CDR3 sequence is 15 residues long. This sequence joins TRBV6-7 and TRBJ1-1, with 8 bases aligning to TRBD1. TRBV6-7 is an ORF; its function is uncertain. The clonotype was recovered from a human donor who had recovered from COVID-19. The material was CD4+ T cells from blood, cultured in vitro, obtained after SARS-CoV-2 vaccination. The CDR3 here is CASSYYRTGTPEAFF. The CDR3 DNA reads TGTGCCAGCAGTTACTACAGGACAGGGACCCCTGAAGCTTTCTTT.